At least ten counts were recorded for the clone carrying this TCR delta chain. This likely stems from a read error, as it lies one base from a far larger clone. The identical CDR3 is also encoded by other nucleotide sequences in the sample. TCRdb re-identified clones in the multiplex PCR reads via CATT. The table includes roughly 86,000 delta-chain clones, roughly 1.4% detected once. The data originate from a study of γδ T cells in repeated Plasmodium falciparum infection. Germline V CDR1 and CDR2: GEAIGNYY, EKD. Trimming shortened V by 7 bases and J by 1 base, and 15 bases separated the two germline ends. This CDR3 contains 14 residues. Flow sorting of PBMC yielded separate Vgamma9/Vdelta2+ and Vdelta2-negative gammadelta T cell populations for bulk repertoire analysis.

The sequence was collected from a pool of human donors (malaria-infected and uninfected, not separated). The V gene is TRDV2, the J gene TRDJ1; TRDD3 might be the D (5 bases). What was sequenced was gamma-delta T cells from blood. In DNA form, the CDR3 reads TGTGCCTGCGACGGGATTAGTGCCACCGATAAACTCATCTTT. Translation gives CACDGISATDKLIF.